A single sample gave rise to the 19 T cell receptor beta chains below, sequenced in a study of T cell changes during pregnancy in multiple sclerosis. Produced via immunoSEQ multiplex PCR; TCRdb's table is partial and in-frame only. The profile covers approximately 100,000 clones, with roughly 92% appearing a single time and approximately 1.6% taken by the ten largest. The material sequenced was peripheral blood, taken after pregnancy. The receptors derive from a female donor with multiple sclerosis, enrolled in a pregnancy study.

This chain connects TRBV5-1 to TRBJ1-2, with D unresolved. The germline gives CDR1 SGHRS, CDR2 YFSETQ. CDR3 length: 13 amino acids. Between the trimmed V and J ends, which lost 4 bases and 2 bases, there was a span of 9 bases. CDR3 in amino acids: CASSHGANYGYTF. CDR3 coding DNA: TGCGCCAGCAGCCACGGAGCCAACTATGGCTACACCTTC.

This rearrangement joins TRBV5-4 to TRBJ1-5; D might be TRBD1 (6 bases). The CDR3 is 14 residues long. The V gene's germline CDR1 is SGHNT and CDR2 YYREEE (reference sequence). Trimming shortened V by 1 base and J by 2 bases, and 7 bases separated the two germline ends. The CDR3 sequence: CASSLSGGNQPQHF. The CDR3 bases are TGTGCCAGCAGCTTGTCAGGGGGCAATCAGCCCCAGCATTTT.

The chain couples TRBV5-1 to TRBJ2-1, with D possibly matching TRBD1 (5 bases). Per germline, CDR1 SGHRS and CDR2 YFSETQ. This CDR3 has 14 amino acids. V gave up 7 bases and J gave up 7 bases, with 18 bases separating them. The chain's CDR3 is CASSTYPTVNEQFF. CDR3 nucleotide sequence: TGCGCCAGCTCAACCTACCCGACAGTTAATGAGCAGTTCTTC.

The J gene is TRBJ2-1, the V gene TRBV21-1; no check of the table's D call, TRBD2, against the DNA was made. TRBV21-1 represents a pseudogene. The CDR3 is 12 residues long. The CDR3, as DNA: TGTGCCAGCAGCCCCGATAGCGACCAGCAGTTCTTC. As protein: CASSPDSDQQFF.

The V gene is TRBV19, the J gene TRBJ2-2; TRBD2 might be the D (5 bases). The V and J ends lost 5 bases and 0 bases respectively, with 10 bases between them. From germline, CDR1 is LNHDA and CDR2 SQIVND (reference sequence). The CDR3 spans 15 residues. The CDR3 DNA is TGTGCCAGTAGTTATTCCGGGACGAACACCGGGGAGCTGTTTTTT. Translated, it gives CASSYSGTNTGELFF.

CDR3 DNA: TGTGCCAGCAGTCCACGGACAGGGGGACCCCTCCACTTT. This sequence encodes CASSPRTGGPLHF. The chain joins TRBV27 to TRBJ1-6; TRBD1 matches 10 bases. The germline CDR1 and CDR2 sequences are MNHEY and SMNVEV (reference sequence). V trimming: 5 bases; J trimming: 12 bases; junction bases outside the gene matches: 4. This CDR3 has 13 residues.

The V gene is TRBV7-7, the J gene TRBJ2-2; possibly TRBD2 for D (6 bases). This CDR3 is 14 amino acids long. Trimming removed 5 bases at V and 7 bases at J, with 14 bases between. Germline V gene lookup returns CDR1 SSHAT and CDR2 FNYEAQ (reference sequence). CDR3 sequence reads: CASSPIAGFGELFF. Written as DNA, the CDR3 is TGTGCCAGCAGCCCCATCGCGGGATTCGGGGAGCTGTTTTTT.

This sequence joins TRBV29-1 and TRBJ1-2, with 7 bases fitting TRBD1. Germline V gene sequence: CDR1 SQVTM, CDR2 ANQGSEA. There are 13 residues in the CDR3. The ends lost 4 bases at V and 2 bases at J; junction bases unmatched: 4. The CDR3: CSVGPGQNYGYTF. The CDR3 DNA is TGCAGCGTTGGACCGGGACAGAACTATGGCTACACCTTC.

The chain uses TRBV6-5 and TRBJ1-1, with D perhaps matching TRBD1 (6 bases). Germline CDR1 MNHEY, CDR2 SVGAGI. With 6 bases removed from V and 10 bases from J, the gap between germline ends came to 18 bases. The CDR3 covers 13 residues. This CDR3 reads CASSRDRIRGAFF. In DNA form, the CDR3 reads TGTGCCAGCAGCCGTGACAGGATCAGGGGAGCTTTCTTT.

V usage is TRBV6-6 and J usage is TRBJ1-3, with 7 bases lining up with TRBD1. Germline trimming cut 7 bases from V and 0 bases from J; bases unmatched to any gene: 9. The CDR3 runs 16 residues. Germline V gives CDR1 MNHNY, CDR2 SVGAGI (reference sequence). The CDR3 region is CASTETGPFSGNTIYF. The CDR3 coding sequence is TGTGCCAGCACCGAGACAGGGCCATTCTCTGGAAACACCATATATTTT.

The rearrangement joins TRBV27 to TRBJ2-3, with D possibly being TRBD2 (6 bases). Germline V gene sequence: CDR1 MNHEY, CDR2 SMNVEV (reference sequence). The CDR3 runs 13 residues. V was trimmed by 8 bases and J by 2 bases, leaving 11 bases between them. The CDR3 sequence: CASRDSLTDTQYF. The CDR3 DNA reads as TGTGCCAGCCGGGACTCTCTCACAGATACGCAGTATTTT.

This chain links TRBV19 with TRBJ2-5, with 9 positions matching TRBD1. After removal of 5 bases from V and 2 bases from J, the junction contained 3 bases not matched to a gene. The CDR3 loop spans 14 amino acids. Germline V gene sequence: CDR1 LNHDA, CDR2 SQIVND (reference sequence). As DNA, the CDR3 is TGTGCCAGTAGTCTAGGACAGGGGCAAGAGACCCAGTACTTC. It is translated as CASSLGQGQETQYF.

This rearrangement joins TRBV16 to TRBJ2-1; D not resolved. V was pared by 4 bases and J by 6 bases, with 10 bases between. The CDR3 sequence is 13 residues long. Per germline, CDR1 KGHSY and CDR2 FQNENV. The CDR3 spells CASSPTPSNEQFF. The CDR3, as DNA: TGTGCCAGCAGCCCGACACCAAGCAATGAGCAGTTCTTC.

The genes are TRBV28 and TRBJ1-1; possible D gene TRBD1, 6 bases. The V end lost 3 bases, the J end lost 5 bases, and 10 bases lay between the germline ends. Germline CDR1 MDHEN, CDR2 SYDVKM. This CDR3 comprises 13 residues. The CDR3 DNA follows: TGTGCCAGCAGTTTCAGGGGTCGGACTGAAGCTTTCTTT. It codes for CASSFRGRTEAFF.

The chain recombines TRBV5-6 with TRBJ2-7, with D possibly matching TRBD2 (6 bases). Trimming pared 0 bases from V and 4 bases from J, leaving 17 bases between. The CDR3 is 16 amino acids. Germline values: CDR1 SGHDT, CDR2 YYEEEE. The CDR3 DNA sequence: TGTGCCAGCAGCTTGGGGTATGGCGGGGAATTGTACGAGCAGTACTTC. The encoded protein is CASSLGYGGELYEQYF.

The CDR3 nucleotides are TGCGCCAGCAGCTGGCGTTTTAGCGGGGGGGCCGATCGAGGCAAAAACATTCAGTACTTC. It encodes CASSWRFSGGADRGKNIQYF. This rearrangement joins TRBV5-1 to TRBJ2-4; 11 nucleotides agree with TRBD2. V was clipped by 3 bases and J by 3 bases; unmatched bases: 17. Germline CDR1 SGHRS, CDR2 YFSETQ. This CDR3 is 20 amino acids long.

The gene calls are TRBV19 and TRBJ2-2, with 8 bases matching TRBD1. V was pared by 5 bases and J by 5 bases, with 4 bases of the junction left unmatched. Germline lookup yields CDR1 LNHDA and CDR2 SQIVND (reference sequence). This CDR3 is 14 amino acids long. CDR3 amino acids: CASSLRGHTGELFF. As DNA, the CDR3 is TGTGCCAGTAGTCTCAGGGGGCATACCGGGGAGCTGTTTTTT.

This chain connects TRBV5-6 to TRBJ1-2, with 8 nucleotides matching TRBD1. The CDR3 has 15 amino acids. Germline V gene lookup returns CDR1 SGHDT and CDR2 YYEEEE. V lost 6 bases and J lost 1; bases outside the gene matches: 8. The CDR3 DNA reads as TGTGCCAGCAAATACCGGGACAGGATTAACTATGGCTACACCTTC. It codes for CASKYRDRINYGYTF.

The chain carries TRBV5-6 and TRBJ2-7, with D unclear. Germline lookup yields CDR1 SGHDT and CDR2 YYEEEE. Trimming cost V 2 bases and J 3 bases, with 12 bases left between them. The CDR3 consists of 14 residues. CDR3 protein: CASSFVGRGYEQYF. The CDR3 DNA follows: TGTGCCAGCAGCTTCGTCGGCCGCGGCTACGAGCAGTACTTC.